Below, 24 T cell receptor beta chains from the same sample are listed, as sequenced in a study of spatial heterogeneity in lung cancer. MiXCR, run by TCRdb on the 5' RACE reads, gives a single entry per CDR3 protein. This sample has some 64,000 distinct CDR3 sequences; approximately 8% occur once, and the top ten carry roughly 16%. Time point defined: sample taken at primary tumor resection. Unsorted tumor, nontumor lung tissue or cryopreserved PBMC supplied the whole RNA. Material: PBMCs, obtained at surgery. The receptors were gathered from a female donor with early-stage non-small cell lung cancer.

The chain is built from TRBV24-1 and TRBJ2-5, with D unclear. Germline CDR1 and CDR2: KGHDR and SFDVKD. The V gene lost 4 bases and the J gene lost 4 bases, with 12 bases spanning the gap. CDR3 length: 14 residues. The CDR3 here is CATSEDRSVETQYF. Here the CDR3 DNA reads TGTGCCACCAGTGAGGACCGGAGCGTAGAGACCCAGTACTTC.

With respect to this clonotype: The junction departs from germline at one end; a sequencing error may be responsible. The J gene is TRBJ2-6, the V gene TRBV3-1; D possibly corresponds to TRBD1 (5 bases). From germline, CDR1 is LGHDT and CDR2 YNNKEL (reference sequence). The CDR3 consists of 14 residues. The CDR3 DNA follows: TGTGCCAGCAGCCAACGGCCTGGGGCCATCGTCCTGACTTTC. It specifies CASSQRPGAIVLTF.

This sequence joins TRBV11-2 and TRBJ1-5; TRBD1 aligns across 8 bases. CDR1 is SGHAT, CDR2 FQNNGV, per germline. The CDR3 contains 14 residues. Losses at the gene ends were 5 bases for V and 5 bases for J; bases not matched to a gene: 5. The CDR3 DNA reads as TGTGCCAGCAGCCTGACAGGGGATTATCAGCCCCAGCATTTT. Its translation: CASSLTGDYQPQHF.

This clonotype was detected ten times or more. The CDR3 loop reads CASSFRDGSYEQYF. CDR3 nucleotide sequence: TGCGCCAGCAGCTTCCGGGACGGCTCCTACGAGCAGTACTTC. The chain couples TRBV5-1 to TRBJ2-7; TRBD1 or TRBD2 may be the D gene (5 bases each). Trimming cost V 2 bases and J 0 bases, with 9 bases left between them. Germline-derived CDR1 and CDR2 are SGHRS and YFSETQ. The CDR3 length is 14 residues.

The chain couples TRBV18 to TRBJ1-5, with TRBD1 identical over 7 bases. Germline values: CDR1 KGHSH, CDR2 LQKENI. The V gene end was trimmed by 4 bases and the J gene end by 0 bases; junction bases not matched to a gene: 3. The CDR3 is 15 residues long. CDR3 residues: CASSLDRYSNQPQHF. The CDR3 coding sequence is TGTGCCAGCTCACTGGACAGGTATAGCAATCAGCCCCAGCATTTT.

This clonotype has only a few counts. The rearrangement links TRBV6-5 to TRBJ1-3; the D gene is possibly TRBD1 (6 bases). CDR1 is MNHEY and CDR2 is SVGAGI in the germline V gene. The CDR3 covers 14 residues. Trimming took off 8 bases at V and 4 bases at J, with 15 bases between the two ends. Here the CDR3 DNA reads TGTGCCAGCTCCAACAGGGCTAGGGGAAACACCATATATTTT. Residues: CASSNRARGNTIYF.

This chain joins TRBV20-1 and TRBJ2-2; TRBD2 is a possible D gene (6 bases). Germline lookup yields CDR1 DFQATT and CDR2 SNEGSKA (reference sequence). The CDR3 sequence is 13 residues long. Trimming stripped 3 bases from V and 8 bases from J, with 13 bases between. The CDR3 here is CSARASVLGELFF. The CDR3 nucleotides are TGCAGTGCTAGGGCTAGCGTGTTAGGGGAGCTGTTTTTT.

This clonotype was counted at least ten times. J is TRBJ1-6 and V is TRBV6-1, with a tentative D call TRBD1 (6 bases). V was clipped by 2 bases and J by 10 bases, with 9 bases between them. CDR3 length: 13 amino acids. Germline V gives CDR1 MNHNS, CDR2 SASEGT. The CDR3 nucleotides are TGTGCCAGCAGTGAAAAGGGGGGATCACCCCTCCACTTT. Translation: CASSEKGGSPLHF.

The CDR3 is CASSQDSAAFHGYTF. Here the CDR3 DNA reads TGTGCCAGCAGCCAAGATTCGGCGGCCTTCCATGGCTACACCTTC. The chain has TRBV3-1 and TRBJ1-2, with D hard to call. The CDR3 has 15 residues. CDR1 LGHDT and CDR2 YNNKEL come from the germline V gene (reference sequence). V lost 0 bases, J lost 6 bases, and 14 bases lay in between. The full variable domain, its missing parts supplied by reference TRBV3-1 and TRBJ1-2, is DTAVSQTPKYLVTQMGNDKSIKCEQNLGHDTMYWYKQDSKKFLKIMFSYNNKELIINETVPNRFSPKSPDKAHLNLHINSLELGDSAVYFCASSQDSAAFHGYTFGSGTRLTVV.

The chain uses TRBV6-2 or TRBV6-3 and TRBJ2-1; unclear D gene. Trimming took off 7 bases at V and 4 bases at J, with 8 bases between the two ends. The CDR3 has 12 amino acids. The germline V gene has CDR1 MNHEY and CDR2 SVGEGT. The CDR3 DNA is TGTGCCAGCACCGTCGGATACAATGAGCAGTTCTTC. It specifies CASTVGYNEQFF.

The rearrangement links TRBV5-6 to TRBJ2-1, with D perhaps TRBD1 (6 bases). The CDR3 sequence is 14 residues long. From germline, CDR1 is SGHDT and CDR2 YYEEEE. V was cut by 0 bases and J by 9 bases, with 13 bases left in between. The CDR3 reads CASSLGDRSGEQFF. The DNA of the CDR3 is TGTGCCAGCAGCTTGGGAGACAGGTCGGGTGAGCAGTTCTTC.

By sample share, this clonotype is medium-sized (0.01 to 0.1%). The CDR3 nucleotides read TGTGCCAGCAGCGCCGGAGGGGCAGGGGTCCAAGAGACCCAGTACTTC. This translates into CASSAGGAGVQETQYF. The rearrangement joins TRBV9 to TRBJ2-5, with D perhaps matching TRBD1 or TRBD2 (6 bases each). V lost 3 bases and J 1 base, leaving 16 bases between the germline ends. CDR1 and CDR2 (germline): SGDLS, YYNGEE. The length of the CDR3 is 16 residues.

This clonotype was detected only a few times. The V gene is TRBV2, the J gene TRBJ1-6; D remains ambiguous. Deletions cut 1 base from V and 9 bases from J, with 16 bases between. This CDR3 spans 16 amino acids. Germline V gene data show CDR1 as SNHLY and CDR2 as FYNNEI. Here the CDR3 DNA reads TGTGCCAGCAGTGAAGGGACTTTCGGCCAAGGTTCACCCCTCCACTTT. It specifies CASSEGTFGQGSPLHF.

There are many counts of this clonotype. V usage is TRBV11-2 and J usage is TRBJ2-1; D not resolved. Germline-derived CDR1 and CDR2 are SGHAT and FQNNGV. V dropped 4 bases and J dropped 0 bases, with 7 bases sitting between them. The CDR3 totals 14 residues. As DNA, the CDR3 is TGTGCCAGCAGCTCTCTTCGCTCCTACAATGAGCAGTTCTTC. Its protein is CASSSLRSYNEQFF. The variable domain in full, completed from reference TRBV11-2 and TRBJ2-1, reads EAGVAQSPRYKIIEKRQSVAFWCNPISGHATLYWYQQILGQGPKLLIQFQNNGVVDDSQLPKDRFSAERLKGVDSTLKIQPAKLEDSAVYLCASSSLRSYNEQFFGPGTRLTVL.

This clonotype has just a few counts. V usage is TRBV9 and J usage is TRBJ2-7; D assignment may be TRBD1 or TRBD2 (5 bases each). V dropped 3 bases and J dropped 2 bases, with 18 bases sitting between them. The CDR3 loop spans 16 amino acids. Germline CDR1 is SGDLS and CDR2 is YYNGEE. The CDR3 DNA follows: TGTGCCAGCAGCGGAAGGGACCTAGGGGACCCCTACGAGCAGTACTTC. Translated, it gives CASSGRDLGDPYEQYF.

The chain combines TRBV27 with TRBJ2-3; D might be TRBD2 (5 bases). Germline CDR1 is MNHEY and CDR2 is SMNVEV (reference sequence). V dropped 3 bases and J dropped 0 bases, with 10 bases sitting between them. This CDR3 is built from 15 residues. The CDR3 sequence is CASSFQTTSTDTQYF. CDR3 bases: TGTGCCAGCAGTTTTCAGACTACTAGCACAGATACGCAGTATTTT.

This clonotype was observed at least ten times. V is TRBV29-1 and J is TRBJ2-3; 11 bases align to TRBD2. CDR1 and CDR2 from the germline V gene are SQVTM and ANQGSEA. The CDR3 is 15 amino acids. The V segment lost 4 bases and the J segment 1 base; nucleotides outside the gene matches: 4. The CDR3 sequence is CSVGELAGGTDTQYF. The CDR3 DNA is TGCAGCGTTGGGGAACTAGCGGGAGGCACAGATACGCAGTATTTT.

The chain combines TRBV5-1 with TRBJ1-5; 9 bases match TRBD1. Germline trimming cut 4 bases from V and 4 bases from J; bases unmatched to any gene: 3. This CDR3 is 14 amino acids long. Looked up from germline, CDR1 is SGHRS and CDR2 is YFSETQ. CDR3 amino acids: CASSPGTGNQPQHF. The CDR3 DNA reads as TGCGCCAGCAGCCCGGGGACAGGGAATCAGCCCCAGCATTTT. Looking up the rest from reference TRBV5-1 and TRBJ1-5 gives the full variable domain: KAGVTQTPRYLIKTRGQQVTLSCSPISGHRSVSWYQQTPGQGLQFLFEYFSETQRNKGNFPGRFSGRQFSNSRSEMNVSTLELGDSALYLCASSPGTGNQPQHFGDGTRLSIL.

There are many counts of this clonotype. The V call is TRBV7-8, the J call TRBJ1-5; tentatively, D is TRBD1 (6 bases). The CDR3 is 15 amino acids. Germline V gene data show CDR1 as SGHVS and CDR2 as FQNEAQ. The germline V and J ends were trimmed by 1 base and 4 bases, with 11 bases remaining between them. The CDR3, as DNA: TGTGCCAGCAGCTTAGGAGAGACAGGAAATCAGCCCCAGCATTTT. Translation gives CASSLGETGNQPQHF.

The table lists this clonotype with many counts. J is TRBJ2-7 and V is TRBV5-1; no clear D. V was trimmed by 2 bases and J by 2 bases, leaving 5 bases between them. The germline CDR1 and CDR2 sequences are SGHRS and YFSETQ. The CDR3 is 12 residues long. The CDR3 nucleotides are TGCGCCAGCAGCTTTGCCCCCTACGAGCAGTACTTC. Translation gives CASSFAPYEQYF. Filled out from reference TRBV5-1 and TRBJ2-7, the complete variable domain reads KAGVTQTPRYLIKTRGQQVTLSCSPISGHRSVSWYQQTPGQGLQFLFEYFSETQRNKGNFPGRFSGRQFSNSRSEMNVSTLELGDSALYLCASSFAPYEQYFGPGTRLTVT.

This clonotype was picked up many times. This chain connects TRBV6-1 to TRBJ2-7; perhaps TRBD2 as D (6 bases). CDR1 is MNHNS, CDR2 SASEGT, per germline. Trimming stripped 8 bases from V and 3 bases from J, with 20 bases between. The CDR3 consists of 15 residues. Written as DNA, the CDR3 is TGTGCCAGCCAGGGACTGGCCTCGGACGGCTACGAGCAGTACGTC. Residues: CASQGLASDGYEQYV.

This clonotype was counted between two and nine times. The chain recombines TRBV7-9 with TRBJ2-3, with no clear D. The CDR3 contains 14 residues. The germline V gene encodes CDR1 SEHNR and CDR2 FQNEAQ (reference sequence). V was cut by 5 bases and J by 0 bases, with 9 bases left in between. In nucleotides, the CDR3 is TGTGCCAGCAGCCCATTCCCTAGCACAGATACGCAGTATTTT. Protein sequence: CASSPFPSTDTQYF.

The CDR3 sequence is CSAPGLAGVGVIGNEQFF. CDR3 nucleotide sequence: TGCAGTGCGCCCGGACTAGCGGGAGTGGGGGTTATAGGGAATGAGCAGTTCTTC. This chain uses TRBV20-1 with TRBJ2-1, with 13 nucleotides matching TRBD2. This CDR3 has 18 amino acids. V lost 6 bases and J lost 7; bases outside the gene matches: 18. The germline gives CDR1 DFQATT, CDR2 SNEGSKA (reference sequence).

The chain carries TRBV20-1 and TRBJ1-5; TRBD1 is a possible D gene (5 bases). The CDR3 length is 13 residues. Germline CDR1 reads DFQATT; CDR2 reads SNEGSKA (reference sequence). The V end was cut by 5 bases, the J end by 11 bases, with 19 bases between. CDR3 nucleotides: TGCAGTGCTTTCGCTCAGGGCCTTGTAGCCCAGCATTTT. It is translated as CSAFAQGLVAQHF.